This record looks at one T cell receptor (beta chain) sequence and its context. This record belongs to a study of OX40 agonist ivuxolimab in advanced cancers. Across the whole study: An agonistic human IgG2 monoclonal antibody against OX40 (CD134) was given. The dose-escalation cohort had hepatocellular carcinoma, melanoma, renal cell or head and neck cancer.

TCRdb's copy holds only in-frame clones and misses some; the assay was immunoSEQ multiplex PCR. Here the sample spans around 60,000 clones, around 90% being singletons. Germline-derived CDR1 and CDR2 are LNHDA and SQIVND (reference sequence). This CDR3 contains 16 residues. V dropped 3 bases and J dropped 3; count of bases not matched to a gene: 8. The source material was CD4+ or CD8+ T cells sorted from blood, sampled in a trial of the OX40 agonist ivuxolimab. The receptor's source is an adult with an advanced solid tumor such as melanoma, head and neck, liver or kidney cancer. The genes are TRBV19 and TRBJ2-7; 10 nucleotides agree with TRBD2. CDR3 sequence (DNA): TGTGCCAGTAGTATCGGGGTAGCGGGAGGTCTCTACGAGCAGTACTTC. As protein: CASSIGVAGGLYEQYF. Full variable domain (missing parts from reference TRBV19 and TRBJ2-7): DGGITQSPKYLFRKEGQNVTLSCEQNLNHDAMYWYRQDPGQGLRLIYYSQIVNDFQKGDIAEGYSVSREKKESFPLTVTSAQKNPTAFYLCASSIGVAGGLYEQYFGPGTRLTVT.